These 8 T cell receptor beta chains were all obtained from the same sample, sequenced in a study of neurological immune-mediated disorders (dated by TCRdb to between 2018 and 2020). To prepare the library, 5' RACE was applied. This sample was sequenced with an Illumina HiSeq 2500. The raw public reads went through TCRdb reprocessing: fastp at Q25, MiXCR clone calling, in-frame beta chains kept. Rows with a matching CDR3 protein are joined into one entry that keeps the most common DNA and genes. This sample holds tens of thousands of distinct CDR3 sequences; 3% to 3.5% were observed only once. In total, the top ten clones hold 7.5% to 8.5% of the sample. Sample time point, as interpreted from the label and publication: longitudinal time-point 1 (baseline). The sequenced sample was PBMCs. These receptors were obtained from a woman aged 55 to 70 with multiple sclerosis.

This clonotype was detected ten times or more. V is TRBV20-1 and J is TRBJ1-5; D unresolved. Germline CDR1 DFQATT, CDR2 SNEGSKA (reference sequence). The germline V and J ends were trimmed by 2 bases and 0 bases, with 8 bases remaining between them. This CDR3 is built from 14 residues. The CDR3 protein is CSARRPDSNQPQHF. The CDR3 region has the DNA TGCAGTGCTAGAAGGCCAGATAGCAATCAGCCCCAGCATTTT.

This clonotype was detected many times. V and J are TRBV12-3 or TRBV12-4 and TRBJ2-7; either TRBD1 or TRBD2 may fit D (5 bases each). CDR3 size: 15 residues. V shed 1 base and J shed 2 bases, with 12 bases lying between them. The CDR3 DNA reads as TGTGCCAGCAGTTTAGACGGGGCCCGAGCCTACGAGCAGTACTTC. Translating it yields CASSLDGARAYEQYF.

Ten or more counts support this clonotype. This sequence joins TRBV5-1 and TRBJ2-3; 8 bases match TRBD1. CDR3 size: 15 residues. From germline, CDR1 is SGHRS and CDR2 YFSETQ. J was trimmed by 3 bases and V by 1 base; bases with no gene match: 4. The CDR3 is CASSLFQGATDTQYF. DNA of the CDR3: TGCGCCAGCAGCTTGTTCCAGGGGGCGACAGATACGCAGTATTTT.

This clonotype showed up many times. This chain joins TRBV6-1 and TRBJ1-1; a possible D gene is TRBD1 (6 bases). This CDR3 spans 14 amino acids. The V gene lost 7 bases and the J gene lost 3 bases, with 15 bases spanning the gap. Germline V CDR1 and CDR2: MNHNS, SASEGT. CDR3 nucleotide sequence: TGTGCCAGCAACCCCACAGGGTTGCACACTGAAGCTTTCTTT. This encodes CASNPTGLHTEAFF.

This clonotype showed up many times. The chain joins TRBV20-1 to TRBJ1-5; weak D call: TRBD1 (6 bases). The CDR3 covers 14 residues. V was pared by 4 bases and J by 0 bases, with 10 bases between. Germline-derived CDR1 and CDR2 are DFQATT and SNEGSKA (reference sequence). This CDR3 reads CSATTGYSNQPQHF. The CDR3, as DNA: TGCAGTGCTACGACAGGATATAGCAATCAGCCCCAGCATTTT.

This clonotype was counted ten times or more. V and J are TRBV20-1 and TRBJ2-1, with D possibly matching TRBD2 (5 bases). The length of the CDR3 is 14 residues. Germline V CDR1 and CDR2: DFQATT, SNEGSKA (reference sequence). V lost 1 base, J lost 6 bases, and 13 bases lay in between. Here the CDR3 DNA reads TGCAGTGCTAGAGGGGAGAGTAGCCTCAATGAGCAGTTCTTC. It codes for CSARGESSLNEQFF.

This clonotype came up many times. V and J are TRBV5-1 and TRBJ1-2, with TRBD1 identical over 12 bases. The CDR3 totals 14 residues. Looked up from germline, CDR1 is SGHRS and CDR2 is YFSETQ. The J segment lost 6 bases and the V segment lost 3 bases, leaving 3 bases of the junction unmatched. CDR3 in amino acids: CASSSGQGANGYTF. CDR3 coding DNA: TGCGCCAGCAGCTCGGGACAGGGGGCCAATGGCTACACCTTC. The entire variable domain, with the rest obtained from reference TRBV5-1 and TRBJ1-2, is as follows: KAGVTQTPRYLIKTRGQQVTLSCSPISGHRSVSWYQQTPGQGLQFLFEYFSETQRNKGNFPGRFSGRQFSNSRSEMNVSTLELGDSALYLCASSSGQGANGYTFGSGTRLTVV.

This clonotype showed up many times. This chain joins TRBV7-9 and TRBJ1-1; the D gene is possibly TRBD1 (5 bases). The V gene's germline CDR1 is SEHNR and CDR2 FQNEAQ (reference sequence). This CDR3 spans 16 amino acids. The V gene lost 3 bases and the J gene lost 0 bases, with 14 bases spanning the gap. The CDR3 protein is CASSLRGAGMNTEAFF. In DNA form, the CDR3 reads TGTGCCAGCAGCTTGCGAGGGGCGGGTATGAACACTGAAGCTTTCTTT.